This T cell receptor beta chain derives from a study of T cells after yellow fever vaccination. Study results and limitations: FACS-sorted repertoires might harbor abundant contaminating clonotypes from the bulk population. A limited proportion of clonotypes was detected within both the CD4 and CD8 compartments.

In its sample, this clonotype was seen a few times. What it binds is unknown. The CDR3 sequence is 18 residues long. The V end lost 6 bases, the J end lost 5 bases, and 26 bases lay between the germline ends. Germline assignment: CDR1 SGHVS and CDR2 FNYEAQ. TCRdb passed the 5' RACE reads through MiXCR, listing each CDR3 protein once. The sample has 450,000 to 600,000 distinct CDR3 sequences; about 15% are singletons. J is TRBJ2-1 and V is TRBV7-6; possibly TRBD2 for D (7 bases). The sequence was collected from a man in his late teens or twenties who received the YFV17D yellow fever vaccine. This material consisted of PBMCs, taken less than 6 days after the first yellow fever vaccination. The CDR3 sequence is CASSKKGGGGRADNEQFF. CDR3 bases: TGTGCCAGCAGTAAAAAAGGAGGCGGGGGCCGCGCCGACAATGAGCAGTTCTTC.